This is a list of T cell receptor beta chains from one sample in a study of T cell changes during pregnancy in multiple sclerosis. This table comes from immunoSEQ multiplex PCR, and its TCRdb copy is limited to in-frame clones, with some not included. The sample lists some 120,000 clones, less than 97% seen once, with approximately 0.45% in the top ten. The source material was peripheral blood, sampled after pregnancy. Receptor source: a female donor with multiple sclerosis, enrolled in a pregnancy study. Each CDR3 is given with its conserved first and last residue. A D gene is named only where the DNA matches it firmly. Part of the rows lack a size; the others show once, few, many or a class for expanded clones.

v_gene	abundance	d_gene	j_gene	CDR3nt	CDR3aa
TRBV28	NA	NA	TRBJ1-5	TGTGCCAGCATCCCCTCGGGGAGAGATCAGCCCCAGCATTTT	CASIPSGRDQPQHF
TRBV2	NA	NA	TRBJ1-2	TGTGCCAGCAGTGAAGGTCTGTTAGAAACGCTTGGCTACACCTTC	CASSEGLLETLGYTF
TRBV28	once	TRBD1	TRBJ1-1	TGTGCCAGCAGTTGGGGGGACAGGGGGATTCGCACTGAAGCTTTCTTT	CASSWGDRGIRTEAFF
TRBV2	NA	NA	TRBJ2-3	TGTGCCAGCACCTGGGCTGGGGGCCCCCTTAGCACAGATACGCAGTATTTT	CASTWAGGPLSTDTQYF
TRBV7-7	NA	TRBD2	TRBJ2-1	TGTGCTAGCAGCAGGGGACTAGCGGGCTACAATGAGCAGTTCTTC	CASSRGLAGYNEQFF
TRBV18	few	TRBD2	TRBJ2-1	TGTGCCAGCTCACCACCATCTTTACAACCGACTAGCGGGATCGCCTACAATGAGCAGTTCTTC	CASSPPSLQPTSGIAYNEQFF
TRBV5-4	NA	TRBD1	TRBJ2-5	TGTGCCAGCAGCTTACCGACAGGGGGAAGAGAGACCCAGTACTTC	CASSLPTGGRETQYF
TRBV2	NA	NA	TRBJ2-7	TGTGCCAGCAGTGAGGAGTTTAGCCTCTACGAGCAGTACTTC	CASSEEFSLYEQYF
TRBV7-9	NA	NA	TRBJ2-1	TGTGCCAGCAGCTTAGGTGGGCAGGGGAGTTCTTGGGAGCAGTTCTTC	CASSLGGQGSSWEQFF
TRBV13	NA	NA	TRBJ2-7	TGTGCCAGCAGTGTAACAGGGAGAGACGAGCAGTACTTC	CASSVTGRDEQYF
TRBV27	NA	NA	TRBJ1-2	TGTGCCAGCAGTTTATCCTCAAGTGGGGCGACTCGGGGCTACACCTTC	CASSLSSSGATRGYTF
TRBV20-1	NA	TRBD1	TRBJ1-2	TGCAGTGCTACGGACAGGGATGGCTACACCTTC	CSATDRDGYTF
TRBV4-1	once	TRBD2	TRBJ2-1	TGCGCCAGCAGCCAAGTTCGACTAGCGGGATATGAGCAGTTCTTC	CASSQVRLAGYEQFF
TRBV5-1	NA	TRBD2	TRBJ2-7	TGCGCCAGCAGCTTGGATACTAGCGGGACAATGACCTACGAGCAGTACTTC	CASSLDTSGTMTYEQYF
TRBV5-1	NA	TRBD1	TRBJ1-3	TGCGCCAGCAGTAGGACAGGGGGAGGAAACACCATATATTTT	CASSRTGGGNTIYF
TRBV19	NA	NA	TRBJ1-1	TGTGCCAGTAGTCCCCCCCCGTTGGGGCACACTGAAGCTTTCTTT	CASSPPPLGHTEAFF
TRBV28	NA	NA	TRBJ1-3	TGTGCCAGCAGACCGCAACAGATCGGACGGAAATGGGAGAAAGGGAACACCATATATTTT	CASRPQQIGRKWEKGNTIYF
TRBV19	NA	NA	TRBJ2-2	TGTGCCAGTAGTATAGTCTTGAACACCGGGGAGCTGTTTTTT	CASSIVLNTGELFF
TRBV27	NA	NA	TRBJ1-2	TGTGCCAGCAGTCCCACGGTAAAGGCGGCCCCTTATGGCTACACCTTC	CASSPTVKAAPYGYTF
TRBV7-2	NA	TRBD2	TRBJ2-7	TGTGCCAGCAGCCCGTACGGGACTAGCGAATACGAGCAGTACTTC	CASSPYGTSEYEQYF
TRBV4-3	NA	NA	TRBJ2-7	TGCGCCAGCAGCCAAGGGGTAGGGGGAGCGGCCTACGAGCAGTACTTC	CASSQGVGGAAYEQYF
TRBV7-9	NA	TRBD2	TRBJ2-5	TGTGCCAGCAGCTCTAGCGGGAGGGAGACCCAGTACTTC	CASSSSGRETQYF
TRBV9	NA	TRBD2	TRBJ2-7	TGTGCCAGCAGCGTAGGCCTAGCGGGTACCTACGAGCAGTACTTC	CASSVGLAGTYEQYF
TRBV5-4	NA	TRBD2	TRBJ2-3	TGTGCCAGCAGGGGGACTAGCGTCGTAGATACGCAGTATTTT	CASRGTSVVDTQYF
TRBV29-1	few	NA	TRBJ2-3	TGCAGCGTTGATTCGGGGGATACGCAGTATTTT	CSVDSGDTQYF
TRBV7-9	NA	NA	TRBJ2-1	TGTGCCAGCAGCTTAGGAGGTGAGCAGTTCTTC	CASSLGGEQFF
TRBV9	NA	TRBD2	TRBJ2-1	TGTGCCAGCAGCGTAGTCAGGGGACTAGCGAGTTACAATGAGCAGTTCTTC	CASSVVRGLASYNEQFF
TRBV6-4	NA	NA	TRBJ2-1	TGTGCCAGCAGTGATCTTGTTAGCCCACGGAAGCAGTTCTTC	CASSDLVSPRKQFF
TRBV4-1	NA	NA	TRBJ2-7	TGCGCCAGCAGCCAAGCTGGCGGTAACGCCTACGAGCAGTACTTC	CASSQAGGNAYEQYF
TRBV6-6	once	NA	TRBJ2-3	TGTGCCAGCAGCCCGGATGGCGGGACTGGCACAGATACGCAGTATTTT	CASSPDGGTGTDTQYF
TRBV27	NA	NA	TRBJ1-2	TGTGCCAGCCGGCGCGCGGGGGGGAACTATGGCTACACCTTC	CASRRAGGNYGYTF
TRBV7-2	NA	NA	TRBJ1-4	TGTGCCAGCAGCTTAGCGCAGGGAGGAAAACTGTTTTTT	CASSLAQGGKLFF
TRBV7-9	NA	NA	TRBJ2-5	TGTGCCAGCAGCTCTCGCGACAGGAAAGAGACCCAGTACTTC	CASSSRDRKETQYF
TRBV9	NA	TRBD1	TRBJ2-6	TGTGCCAGCAGCCCGGGGGACAGGCTCAGCTCTGGGGCCAACGTCCTGACTTTC	CASSPGDRLSSGANVLTF
TRBV2	NA	NA	TRBJ2-7	TGTGCCAGCAGTGGCCTAGCACCTCGCACCTACGAGCAGTACTTC	CASSGLAPRTYEQYF
TRBV5-4	NA	TRBD2	TRBJ2-1	TGTGCCAGCAGCTGGGACTCGCGGGGGAATGAGCAGTTCTTC	CASSWDSRGNEQFF
TRBV28	NA	NA	TRBJ2-7	TGTGCCAGCAGGGGAAATGACAGAACATTCTACGAGCAGTACTTC	CASRGNDRTFYEQYF
TRBV11-2	once	TRBD1	TRBJ1-1	TGTGCCAGCAGCCCGAGAACCTTGGACAGGCCTGAAGCTTTCTTT	CASSPRTLDRPEAFF
TRBV27	NA	NA	TRBJ2-5	TGTGCCAGCAGTTTAACTAGCCAGGTTTTTACCCAGTACTTC	CASSLTSQVFTQYF
TRBV27	NA	TRBD2	TRBJ2-7	TGTGCCAGCAGTTATTCCGGGACTAGCGGCCGCAACTTC	CASSYSGTSGRNF
TRBV28	NA	TRBD1	TRBJ2-1	TGTGCCAGCAGTATCCCCGGGACAGGGTTTAATGAGCAGTTCTTC	CASSIPGTGFNEQFF
TRBV7-2	once	TRBD2	TRBJ2-1	TGTGCCAGCAGCTTCCTCCCCGGGACTAGGGTGAATGAGCAGTTCTTC	CASSFLPGTRVNEQFF
TRBV25-1	NA	NA	TRBJ1-2	TGTGCCAGCAGTGAATGGGCGGGGGCTGGGGATGGCTACACCTTC	CASSEWAGAGDGYTF
TRBV6-5	NA	NA	TRBJ1-1	TGTGCCAGCAGTTACTATGACGGGGAAGCTTTCTTT	CASSYYDGEAFF
TRBV28	NA	NA	TRBJ2-1	TGTGCCAGCAGCCGGGGGAGTCGTATTCAGTTCTTC	CASSRGSRIQFF
TRBV6-1	once	NA	TRBJ2-3	TGTGCCAGCAGTGGGCGACAGGTCGACGGCACAGATACGCAGTATTTT	CASSGRQVDGTDTQYF
TRBV11-2	once	TRBD2	TRBJ2-7	TGTGCCAGCAGCACCCAAACGAACCTAGCGGGGCGCTTGTACGAGCAGTACTTC	CASSTQTNLAGRLYEQYF
TRBV25-1	NA	TRBD1	TRBJ1-2	TGTGCCAGCAGGGAGACAGGGGACTATGGCTACACCTTC	CASRETGDYGYTF
TRBV6-5	NA	NA	TRBJ2-2	TGTGCCAGCAGTTACTTGGGACTCCCTAACACCGGGGAGCTGTTTTTT	CASSYLGLPNTGELFF
TRBV29-1	NA	NA	TRBJ1-2	TGCAGCGTTGAAGGGGGGACTTTCTATGGCTACACCTTC	CSVEGGTFYGYTF